Given below is one T cell receptor beta chain in context. Its matching antigen is unknown. The PCR ran on 60 Vbeta and 13 Jbeta primers. TCRdb's table, derived via immunoSEQ multiplex PCR, lists solely in-frame clones and lacks some. The table has 120,000 or so clones, 74% seen once. This specimen belongs to a study of cytomegalovirus exposure and HLA in healthy donors. Study-wide points: DRB1 had the most TCR associations and HLA-C the fewest, a later analysis found, with rates varying by HLA locus. Reported results showed that the classifier diagnosed cytomegalovirus status with high specificity and sensitivity.

V lost 4 bases and J 5 bases, leaving 15 bases between the germline ends. This CDR3 region has 15 residues. CDR1 is SGHRS, CDR2 YFSETQ, per germline. Those who donated were healthy bone marrow donors. The clonotype originates from a woman aged 45 to 65 in good health and CMV-seropositive. The gene calls are TRBV5-1 and TRBJ1-4, with D maybe TRBD1 (5 bases). Sequenced input: PBMCs. CDR3 bases: TGCGCCAGCAGCAAAAACAGGCTACGGAATGAAAAACTGTTTTTT. Translation: CASSKNRLRNEKLFF.